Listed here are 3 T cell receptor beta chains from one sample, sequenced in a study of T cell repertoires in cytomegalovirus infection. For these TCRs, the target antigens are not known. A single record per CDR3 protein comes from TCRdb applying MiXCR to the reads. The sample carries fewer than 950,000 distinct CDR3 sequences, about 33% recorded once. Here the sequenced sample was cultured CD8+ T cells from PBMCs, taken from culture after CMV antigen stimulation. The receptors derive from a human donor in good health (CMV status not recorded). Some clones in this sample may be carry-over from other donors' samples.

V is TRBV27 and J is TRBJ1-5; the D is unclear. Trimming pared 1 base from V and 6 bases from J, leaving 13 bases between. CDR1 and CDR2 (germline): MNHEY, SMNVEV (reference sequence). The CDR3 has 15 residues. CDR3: CASSLFRSTGQPQHF. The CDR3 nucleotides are TGTGCCAGCAGTTTATTTCGCAGCACGGGTCAGCCCCAGCATTTT.

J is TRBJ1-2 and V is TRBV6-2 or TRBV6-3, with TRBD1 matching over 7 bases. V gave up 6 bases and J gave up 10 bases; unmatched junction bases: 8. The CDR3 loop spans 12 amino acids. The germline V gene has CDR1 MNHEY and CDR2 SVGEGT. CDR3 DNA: TGTGCCAGCAGCTGGACAGGTGCCGTCTACACCTTC. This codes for CASSWTGAVYTF.

The CDR3 region has the DNA TGTGCCAGCAGCCATGCCGGGGCCGCCTCCTACGAGCAGTACGTC. Its protein is CASSHAGAASYEQYV. The gene calls are TRBV7-2 and TRBJ2-7, with D possibly being TRBD1 or TRBD2 (5 bases each). This CDR3 is built from 15 residues. Germline loops: CDR1 SGHTA, CDR2 FQGNSA. The V and J ends lost 5 bases and 0 bases respectively, with 14 bases between them.